This T cell receptor beta chain came from a study of blood T cell repertoires in COVID-19. Across the whole study: Acute and convalescent COVID-19 samples came from the United States, Italy and Spain. Nucleic acid was either cDNA or gDNA, and it came from T cells, B-cell-depleted T cells, or PBMCs.

The CDR3 is made up of 13 amino acids. Trimming shortened V by 2 bases and J by 7 bases, and 9 bases separated the two germline ends. In the authors' workflow: Amplification from reference gene primers served as the basis for estimated nucleated cell counts. Produced via immunoSEQ multiplex PCR; TCRdb's table is partial and in-frame only. That table gives V, J and clone size, and the DNA gave D and trimming. The data show some 150,000 clones, with around 87% seen just once and approximately 35% held by the top ten. The sample consisted of peripheral blood. The chain joins TRBV12-3 or TRBV12-4 to TRBJ2-1; D not resolved. This sequence originates from a man aged 50 or older who had recovered from COVID-19. The CDR3 DNA reads as TGTGCCAGCAGTTTATTGTCAATGAATGAGCAGTTCTTC. Its protein product is CASSLLSMNEQFF.